This T cell receptor beta chain was recovered during a study of T cell responses to AZD1222 COVID-19 vaccine. Overall study: The analysis combined second doses at about 4 or about 12 weeks. Study-wide results and caveats: Regions 160-218 and 743-854 dominated among vaccine-associated CD4 TCRs spanning spike. Among the donors, most were white British and more were female, and clonal diversity was possibly underestimated.

From germline, CDR1 is MNHEY and CDR2 SMNVEV (reference sequence). The CDR3 runs to 15 residues. V shed 1 base, J shed 7 bases, and the junction held 4 bases outside the gene matches. Here immunoSEQ multiplex PCR was the method, and the copy in TCRdb shows in-frame clones only, minus some. The data contain about 130,000 clones, 70% to 90% of them singletons. For this clone: The antigen remains undetermined.

The V call is TRBV27, the J call TRBJ2-3; 11 bases fit TRBD2. Sample: peripheral blood, taken on day 0 of AZD1222 vaccination. The sequence was obtained from an adult in good health. In DNA form, the CDR3 reads TGTGCCAGCAGTTTATTAGCGGGGGGGCGATATACGCAGTATTTT. This translates into CASSLLAGGRYTQYF.